This T cell receptor (beta chain) was identified in a study of T cells in Graves' hyperthyroidism and ophthalmopathy. Study-level points and caveats: Most thyroid-expanded clonotypes above 0.001 were also found in blood. Ophthalmopathy was model-predicted a median about 7.1 months pre-onset.

The germline CDR1 and CDR2 sequences are LNHNV and YYDKDF (reference sequence). This CDR3 contains 16 residues. Trimming left V 1 base short and J 0 bases short, with 10 bases between. There were TCR beta CDR3 regions amplified from RNA transcripts. With the HTBI primer set, the TCR CDR3 went through a first round of RT-PCR. TCRdb reprocessed the multiplex PCR reads via MiXCR and lists one record per CDR3 protein. The sample lists about 510,000 distinct CDR3 sequences; over 35% were seen once. This clonotype was seen ten or more times. Antigen: not known. Exclusion of a patient resulted from uncontrolled infection, other autoimmune disease, pregnancy or lactation.

The receptor was derived from an adult woman with Graves' disease, either hyperthyroidism or ophthalmopathy (not recorded which). V and J are TRBV15 and TRBJ1-5, with a possible D match to TRBD1 (5 bases). The source material was peripheral blood or thyroid tissue (not recorded which). The CDR3 coding sequence is TGTGCCACCAGCAGAGCCTTGGGGGATAGCAATCAGCCCCAGCATTTT. This translates into CATSRALGDSNQPQHF.